Listed below are T cell receptor beta chains from one sample, sequenced in a study of blood T cell repertoires in COVID-19. Produced via immunoSEQ multiplex PCR; TCRdb's table is partial and in-frame only. This sample yields roughly 36,000 clones, of which approximately 85% are seen a single time; around 6.6% belongs to the top ten. Material for sequencing was peripheral blood. The source is a man aged 60 to 75 with active COVID-19. The CDR3 runs from the conserved cysteine through the conserved F or W. The order of the fields is CDR3 protein, CDR3 DNA, clone size, D gene, V gene, J gene. D genes are given only for firm matches. Expanded clones get a size class; other rows say once, few or many, or leave the size out.

CDR3aa: CASSPKPGLVSQETQYF
CDR3nt: TGTGCCAGCAGCCCAAAGCCGGGACTAGTCTCCCAAGAGACCCAGTACTTC
abundance: NA
d_gene: TRBD2
v_gene: TRBV7-3
j_gene: TRBJ2-5

CDR3aa: CASTIQRGTLHF
CDR3nt: TGTGCCAGCACCATACAACGAGGAACCCTCCACTTT
abundance: NA
d_gene: NA
v_gene: TRBV7-2
j_gene: TRBJ1-6

CDR3aa: CASSRTSGSYEQFF
CDR3nt: TGTGCCAGCAGCCGGACTAGCGGGAGCTATGAGCAGTTCTTC
abundance: NA
d_gene: TRBD2
v_gene: TRBV7-3
j_gene: TRBJ2-1

CDR3aa: CAISGQGRTGLSYEQYF
CDR3nt: TGTGCCATCAGTGGTCAGGGGCGGACGGGGCTTTCCTACGAGCAGTACTTC
abundance: NA
d_gene: NA
v_gene: TRBV10-3
j_gene: TRBJ2-7

CDR3aa: CASNPGGGRRETQYF
CDR3nt: TGTGCCAGTAATCCGGGGGGAGGGCGGAGGGAGACCCAGTACTTC
abundance: NA
d_gene: TRBD2
v_gene: TRBV19
j_gene: TRBJ2-5

CDR3aa: CASSLAGREQYF
CDR3nt: TGTGCCAGCAGCTTAGCAGGGAGGGAGCAGTACTTC
abundance: NA
d_gene: NA
v_gene: TRBV11-2
j_gene: TRBJ2-7

CDR3aa: CASRRLAGGLGEQYF
CDR3nt: TGCGCCAGCAGAAGACTAGCGGGAGGACTCGGCGAGCAGTACTTC
abundance: few
d_gene: TRBD2
v_gene: TRBV5-1
j_gene: TRBJ2-7

CDR3aa: CASSPGGPPDNEQFF
CDR3nt: TGTGCCAGCAGCCCAGGGGGTCCCCCCGACAATGAGCAGTTCTTC
abundance: NA
d_gene: TRBD1
v_gene: TRBV3-1/TRBV3-2
j_gene: TRBJ2-1

CDR3aa: CASSVGTSSVEQFF
CDR3nt: TGTGCCAGCAGCGTTGGGACTAGCAGCGTTGAGCAGTTCTTC
abundance: NA
d_gene: TRBD2
v_gene: TRBV9
j_gene: TRBJ2-1

CDR3aa: CASSLGVFGGVAGELFF
CDR3nt: TGTGCCAGCAGCTTAGGGGTGTTCGGAGGGGTAGCCGGGGAGCTGTTTTTT
abundance: few
d_gene: NA
v_gene: TRBV7-3
j_gene: TRBJ2-2

CDR3aa: CSAPKNIQYF
CDR3nt: TGCAGTGCCCCGAAAAACATTCAGTACTTC
abundance: NA
d_gene: NA
v_gene: TRBV20-1
j_gene: TRBJ2-4

CDR3aa: CASTRDRSNTEAFF
CDR3nt: TGTGCCAGTACCAGGGACAGATCGAACACTGAAGCTTTCTTT
abundance: NA
d_gene: TRBD1
v_gene: TRBV19
j_gene: TRBJ1-1

CDR3aa: CASSPPGQGEHGYTF
CDR3nt: TGTGCCAGCTCACCACCGGGACAGGGAGAACATGGCTACACCTTC
abundance: NA
d_gene: TRBD1
v_gene: TRBV18
j_gene: TRBJ1-2

CDR3aa: CASSPLAGPQIQYF
CDR3nt: TGTGCCAGTAGTCCCTTAGCGGGGCCTCAAATTCAGTACTTC
abundance: NA
d_gene: TRBD2
v_gene: TRBV19
j_gene: TRBJ2-4

CDR3aa: CASRTDAHLNSGQYF
CDR3nt: TGCGCCAGCAGAACGGACGCCCACCTTAATAGCGGGCAGTACTTC
abundance: NA
d_gene: NA
v_gene: TRBV5-1
j_gene: TRBJ2-7

CDR3aa: CASSITSGSGNEQFF
CDR3nt: TGTGCCAGTAGTATCACTAGCGGGAGCGGCAATGAGCAGTTCTTC
abundance: once
d_gene: TRBD2
v_gene: TRBV19
j_gene: TRBJ2-1

CDR3aa: CASSWATGANVLTF
CDR3nt: TGTGCCAGCAGTTGGGCTACTGGGGCCAACGTCCTGACTTTC
abundance: few
d_gene: NA
v_gene: TRBV28
j_gene: TRBJ2-6

CDR3aa: CASSENRNTEAFF
CDR3nt: TGTGCCAGCAGTGAGAACAGGAACACTGAAGCTTTCTTT
abundance: NA
d_gene: NA
v_gene: TRBV25-1
j_gene: TRBJ1-1

CDR3aa: CASSPGDRENEQFF
CDR3nt: TGTGCCAGCAGCCCCGGGGATCGGGAAAATGAGCAGTTCTTC
abundance: NA
d_gene: NA
v_gene: TRBV5-8
j_gene: TRBJ2-1

CDR3aa: CASSLNPGLPYEQYF
CDR3nt: TGTGCCAGCAGTTTAAACCCGGGACTTCCCTACGAGCAGTACTTC
abundance: NA
d_gene: NA
v_gene: TRBV27
j_gene: TRBJ2-7

CDR3aa: CASSWDLAGGNNEQFF
CDR3nt: TGTGCCAGTAGCTGGGATCTAGCGGGAGGGAACAATGAGCAGTTCTTC
abundance: NA
d_gene: TRBD2
v_gene: TRBV19
j_gene: TRBJ2-1

CDR3aa: CASSQVPPHQENTDTQYF
CDR3nt: TGTGCCAGCAGCCAAGTTCCCCCACACCAGGAAAACACAGATACGCAGTATTTT
abundance: NA
d_gene: NA
v_gene: TRBV3-1/TRBV3-2
j_gene: TRBJ2-3

CDR3aa: CASSVSEYNEQFF
CDR3nt: TGTGCCAGCAGCGTTAGCGAGTACAATGAGCAGTTCTTC
abundance: NA
d_gene: NA
v_gene: TRBV9
j_gene: TRBJ2-1

CDR3aa: CASSQARSNRSGANVLTF
CDR3nt: TGTGCCAGCAGCCAAGCGAGGTCCAACCGTTCTGGGGCCAACGTCCTGACTTTC
abundance: NA
d_gene: NA
v_gene: TRBV3-1/TRBV3-2
j_gene: TRBJ2-6

CDR3aa: CASSEATGPYGYTF
CDR3nt: TGTGCCAGCAGTGAAGCTACAGGCCCCTATGGCTACACCTTC
abundance: NA
d_gene: NA
v_gene: TRBV6-1
j_gene: TRBJ1-2

CDR3aa: CASRGGTEAFF
CDR3nt: TGTGCCAGCAGGGGAGGCACTGAAGCTTTCTTT
abundance: NA
d_gene: NA
v_gene: TRBV3-1/TRBV3-2
j_gene: TRBJ1-1

CDR3aa: CASSSPGTGGLGELFF
CDR3nt: TGCGCCAGCAGCTCCCCGGGGACAGGGGGCCTCGGGGAGCTGTTTTTT
abundance: NA
d_gene: TRBD1
v_gene: TRBV5-1
j_gene: TRBJ2-2

CDR3aa: CASSLGDGLVGTGELFF
CDR3nt: TGCGCCAGCAGCCTAGGGGACGGACTAGTAGGCACCGGGGAGCTGTTTTTT
abundance: once
d_gene: TRBD2
v_gene: TRBV5-1
j_gene: TRBJ2-2

CDR3aa: CASSYSRVPSSYEQYF
CDR3nt: TGTGCCAGCAGTTACTCTCGGGTCCCGAGCTCCTACGAGCAGTACTTC
abundance: NA
d_gene: NA
v_gene: TRBV6-6
j_gene: TRBJ2-7

CDR3aa: CASSFSGGEFREQFF
CDR3nt: TGTGCCAGCAGTTTTTCAGGGGGCGAATTTCGAGAGCAGTTCTTC
abundance: NA
d_gene: TRBD1
v_gene: TRBV27
j_gene: TRBJ2-1

CDR3aa: CASGWGGAFGTDTQYF
CDR3nt: TGTGCTAGTGGTTGGGGCGGGGCCTTTGGCACAGATACGCAGTATTTT
abundance: NA
d_gene: NA
v_gene: TRBV12-5
j_gene: TRBJ2-3

CDR3aa: CASSLNGGGYNEQFF
CDR3nt: TGTGCCAGCAGCTTAAACGGGGGAGGGTACAATGAGCAGTTCTTC
abundance: NA
d_gene: TRBD2
v_gene: TRBV7-3
j_gene: TRBJ2-1

CDR3aa: CASSLGQPNTEAFF
CDR3nt: TGTGCCAGCAGCCTTGGACAGCCTAACACTGAAGCTTTCTTT
abundance: NA
d_gene: NA
v_gene: TRBV7-6
j_gene: TRBJ1-1

CDR3aa: CASSYAAGGGYEQYF
CDR3nt: TGTGCCAGCAGTTACGCAGCGGGAGGGGGCTACGAGCAGTACTTC
abundance: NA
d_gene: TRBD2
v_gene: TRBV6-6
j_gene: TRBJ2-7

CDR3aa: CSAQHKETQYF
CDR3nt: TGCAGTGCCCAACATAAAGAGACCCAGTACTTC
abundance: NA
d_gene: NA
v_gene: TRBV20-1
j_gene: TRBJ2-5

CDR3aa: CASSLRTGPAGANVLTF
CDR3nt: TGTGCCAGCAGCCTTAGGACAGGGCCGGCTGGGGCCAACGTCCTGACTTTC
abundance: NA
d_gene: TRBD1
v_gene: TRBV9
j_gene: TRBJ2-6

CDR3aa: CASSPGGGNQPQHF
CDR3nt: TGTGCCAGCAGCCCCGGGGGGGGCAATCAGCCCCAGCATTTT
abundance: NA
d_gene: NA
v_gene: TRBV7-2
j_gene: TRBJ1-5

CDR3aa: CASSTDRANEQFF
CDR3nt: TGTGCCAGCAGCACGGACAGGGCCAATGAGCAGTTCTTC
abundance: once
d_gene: TRBD1
v_gene: TRBV9
j_gene: TRBJ2-1

CDR3aa: CASSLVDRAGETQYF
CDR3nt: TGTGCCAGCAGCTTAGTTGACAGGGCTGGGGAGACCCAGTACTTC
abundance: NA
d_gene: TRBD1
v_gene: TRBV11-2
j_gene: TRBJ2-5

CDR3aa: CASTNGGSNTEAFF
CDR3nt: TGTGCCAGCACCAACGGGGGGTCTAACACTGAAGCTTTCTTT
abundance: few
d_gene: NA
v_gene: TRBV6-6
j_gene: TRBJ1-1

CDR3aa: CASSHSYEQYF
CDR3nt: TGTGCCAGCAGTCACAGTTACGAGCAGTACTTC
abundance: NA
d_gene: NA
v_gene: TRBV28
j_gene: TRBJ2-7

CDR3aa: CASSSGLPNEKLFF
CDR3nt: TGTGCCAGCAGCTCGGGACTGCCTAATGAAAAACTGTTTTTT
abundance: NA
d_gene: NA
v_gene: TRBV5-6
j_gene: TRBJ1-4

CDR3aa: CASSLMSGAYNEQFF
CDR3nt: TGCGCCAGCAGCTTGATGAGCGGGGCCTACAATGAGCAGTTCTTC
abundance: NA
d_gene: TRBD2
v_gene: TRBV5-1
j_gene: TRBJ2-1

CDR3aa: CATSRSQGYEQYF
CDR3nt: TGTGCCACCAGTAGGTCTCAGGGCTACGAGCAGTACTTC
abundance: NA
d_gene: NA
v_gene: TRBV24-1
j_gene: TRBJ2-7

CDR3aa: CASSILQGSYEQYF
CDR3nt: TGTGCCAGCAGTATCTTACAGGGCTCCTACGAGCAGTACTTC
abundance: NA
d_gene: NA
v_gene: TRBV6-5
j_gene: TRBJ2-7

CDR3aa: CASSSTQDRNSGNTIYF
CDR3nt: TGTGCCAGCAGCTCAACCCAGGACAGGAACTCTGGAAACACCATATATTTT
abundance: few
d_gene: TRBD1
v_gene: TRBV13
j_gene: TRBJ1-3

CDR3aa: CASSYIGGTEAFF
CDR3nt: TGTGCCAGCAGTTATATTGGAGGCACTGAAGCTTTCTTT
abundance: NA
d_gene: NA
v_gene: TRBV6-5
j_gene: TRBJ1-1

CDR3aa: CASSIREMSNNEQFF
CDR3nt: TGTGCCAGTAGTATTCGGGAGATGTCCAACAATGAGCAGTTCTTC
abundance: once
d_gene: NA
v_gene: TRBV19
j_gene: TRBJ2-1

CDR3aa: CASSQDVNSGSWTDTQYF
CDR3nt: TGTGCCAGCAGCCAAGATGTCAATAGCGGGAGTTGGACAGATACGCAGTATTTT
abundance: once
d_gene: TRBD2
v_gene: TRBV3-1/TRBV3-2
j_gene: TRBJ2-3

CDR3aa: CASTLRPGVQETQYF
CDR3nt: TGTGCCAGCACCCTCCGCCCAGGGGTCCAAGAGACCCAGTACTTC
abundance: NA
d_gene: NA
v_gene: TRBV11-2
j_gene: TRBJ2-5

CDR3aa: CASSLGAREDGYTF
CDR3nt: TGTGCCAGCAGCTTAGGGGCCAGGGAGGACGGCTACACCTTC
abundance: NA
d_gene: NA
v_gene: TRBV11-2
j_gene: TRBJ1-2